This T cell receptor (beta chain) derives from a study of cytomegalovirus exposure and HLA in healthy donors. Study-level points and caveats: A later analysis showed TCR association rates differing by HLA locus, peaking at DRB1 and lowest at HLA-C. In an earlier analysis, about 87% or about 30%: the productive usage of most TCR beta V segments. In a later analysis, TCR beta V- and J-gene trimming showed a link to a missense DCLRE1C variant. Most TCR sequences proved rare, with some public TCRs found in many donors.

As concerns this clone: The target antigen is unknown.

This CDR3 is 14 amino acids long. Germline V gene data show CDR1 as MNHNY and CDR2 as SVGAGI (reference sequence). V shed 6 bases and J 9 bases; nucleotides not matched to a gene: 9. Primers included in the PCR were 60 Vbeta and 13 Jbeta primers. The data were produced by immunoSEQ multiplex PCR, yet TCRdb's version contains in-frame clones alone and is incomplete. Among around 92,000 clones listed, over 80% were seen once. Sequenced: PBMCs. This clonotype was sampled from a female donor in good health and CMV-seropositive. The V and J genes are TRBV6-6 and TRBJ2-1, with 9 positions matching TRBD1. This CDR3 reads CASRPDRGKGEQFF. The CDR3 DNA reads as TGTGCCAGCAGGCCCGACAGGGGGAAAGGTGAGCAGTTCTTC.